Listed below are T cell receptor beta chains from one sample, sequenced in a study of blood T cell repertoires in COVID-19. TCRdb keeps only in-frame clones here, not all; method: immunoSEQ multiplex PCR. The repertoire holds some 170,000 clones, with around 90% as singletons. The specimen sequenced was peripheral blood. Receptors originate from a woman in her fifties or sixties who had recovered from COVID-19. The conserved cysteine and the conserved F or W are not part of the CDR3 here.

v_gene	j_gene	CDR3aa
TRBV27	TRBJ2-3	ASNLAGANTDTQY
TRBV6-5	TRBJ1-3	ASSYSTGSGNTIY
TRBV12-3/TRBV12-4	TRBJ2-7	ASSQNRAYEQY
TRBV6-5	TRBJ2-1	ASSYSISAYNEQF
TRBV19	TRBJ2-7	ASSIDLGSSYEQY
TRBV2	TRBJ2-2	ASQQGYTGELF
TRBV5-1	TRBJ2-1	ASSFQRGVYNEQF
TRBV5-6	TRBJ1-1	ASSRSYTGGKI
TRBV10-3	TRBJ1-4	AISESLGATNEKLF
TRBV7-2	TRBJ2-1	ASSTYRGSYNEQF
TRBV7-9	TRBJ1-2	ASSRRANYGYT
TRBV5-1	TRBJ2-7	ASSPPSGGEQY
TRBV27	TRBJ1-4	ASSSTRGEGHRNEKLF
TRBV11-2	TRBJ1-3	ASSVTGTGNTIY
TRBV18	TRBJ2-1	ASSAGGPYNEQF
TRBV4-2	TRBJ1-1	ASSPSGGTTTEAF
TRBV28	TRBJ1-2	ASFLSTGGNYGYT
TRBV12-3/TRBV12-4	TRBJ1-5	ASSPTGIPQH
TRBV28	TRBJ2-7	ASSLYSYEQY
TRBV5-1	TRBJ1-5	ASSLDSRQGQPQH
TRBV29-1	TRBJ2-5	SVEEGQGDETQY
TRBV5-1	TRBJ2-6	ASNGAAAGANVLT
TRBV11-2	TRBJ2-3	ASSLAASGIIRTDTQY
TRBV6-2/TRBV6-3	TRBJ2-7	ASSSGQGAYEQY
TRBV5-5	TRBJ2-7	ASSLEGGREY
TRBV2	TRBJ1-1	ASSEQGETEAF
TRBV6-2/TRBV6-3	TRBJ2-7	ASSLAGSTRASEQY
TRBV7-9	TRBJ1-6	ASSSQDSPLH